The TCR beta chain under discussion was sequenced for a study of cytomegalovirus exposure and HLA in healthy donors. Study-level background: Caucasian-associated ancestry cluster membership applied to approximately 81% of about 370 genotyped donors.

Study-wide results and limits: Researchers reported that a few CMV-associated chains were confirmed in vitro as CMV antigen-specific. Researchers reported in a later analysis that common viral pathogens appeared linked to several top clusters.

13 Jbeta primers and 60 Vbeta primers were used for the PCR. The repertoire was sequenced with immunoSEQ multiplex PCR; TCRdb's copy has only in-frame clones and lacks some. Of about 180,000 clones in the sample, 81% are singletons; the top ten hold around 4.7%. This clone is labeled medium-sized. Its matching antigen is unknown. This TCR was recovered from a woman under 30 in good health and CMV-seropositive. Sequencing was done on a sample of PBMCs.

This CDR3 is CATEDRNNEQFF. CDR3 DNA sequence: TGTGCCACCGAGGACAGGAACAATGAGCAGTTCTTC. V gene TRBV6-4 combines with J gene TRBJ2-1, with 7 bases matching TRBD1. The CDR3 loop spans 12 amino acids. Germline loops: CDR1 MRHNA, CDR2 SNTAGT. Trimming cost V 10 bases and J 5 bases; bases outside gene matches: 5.